This is a list of T cell receptor beta chains from one sample in a study of cytomegalovirus exposure and HLA in healthy donors. Assay used: immunoSEQ multiplex PCR; TCRdb lists only in-frame clones, some missing. Of about 200,000 clones listed, approximately 78% are singletons. Sequenced input: PBMCs. All receptors come from a young woman in good health and CMV-seronegative. CDR3s include the opening cysteine and the closing phenylalanine or tryptophan. D genes are given only for firm matches. Where a row states a size, it is once, few, many or the class of an expanded clone; other rows omit it.

CDR3 DNA | CDR3 protein | V gene | clone size | D gene | J gene
TGTGCCAGCAGTTTACACGGGACAGGAATGGGGTCACCCCTCCACTTT | CASSLHGTGMGSPLHF | TRBV27 | NA | TRBD1 | TRBJ1-6
TGCGCCAGCAGTCTAGAAGTACAAGAGACCCAGTACTTC | CASSLEVQETQYF | TRBV23-1 | few | NA | TRBJ2-5
TGTGCCAGCAGCGCGGGGGGAGGCAGACTAAATCAGCCCCAGCATTTT | CASSAGGGRLNQPQHF | TRBV9 | few | NA | TRBJ1-5
TGTGCCAGCAGGCCCCCTAAACGGACACCCAACACCGGGGAGCTGTTTTTT | CASRPPKRTPNTGELFF | TRBV28 | once | NA | TRBJ2-2
TGTGCCAGCAGCCGCGAGATCCGGAGCACTGAAGCTTTCTTT | CASSREIRSTEAFF | TRBV2 | NA | NA | TRBJ1-1
TGTGCCAGCAGCACCCCTCAGAGGGCCACTGAAGCTTTCTTT | CASSTPQRATEAFF | TRBV21-1 | NA | NA | TRBJ1-1
TGTGCCAGCAGCTCAAATCCGGGACAGGGGGACTACAATGAGCAGTTCTTC | CASSSNPGQGDYNEQFF | TRBV28 | NA | TRBD1 | TRBJ2-1
TGTGCCAGCAGTATTACAGGGGCTGGGGACGAGCAGTACTTC | CASSITGAGDEQYF | TRBV6-5 | few | TRBD1 | TRBJ2-7
TGTGCCAGCAGCTTCCCGGGGTACACTGAAGCTTTCTTT | CASSFPGYTEAFF | TRBV7-9 | NA | NA | TRBJ1-1
TGTGCCAGCAGCTTAGTGTCGGGGATGAACACTGAAGCTTTCTTT | CASSLVSGMNTEAFF | TRBV7-2 | once | NA | TRBJ1-1
TGTGCCAGCAGTTTGCGTGGGCGGGCGGGGTCTCGTTTGAACACTGAAGCTTTCTTT | CASSLRGRAGSRLNTEAFF | TRBV27 | NA | NA | TRBJ1-1
TGCGCCAGCAGCCAAGGACAGGGGGTTAGCTATGGCTACACCTTC | CASSQGQGVSYGYTF | TRBV4-3 | NA | TRBD1 | TRBJ1-2
TGCGCCAGCAGCTTGGGAGATGAGGTCATTAATTCACCCCTCCACTTT | CASSLGDEVINSPLHF | TRBV5-1 | NA | NA | TRBJ1-6
TGCGCCAGCAGTGAGTTTTACGGGAGGGCAGCGAATACGCAGTATTTT | CASSEFYGRAANTQYF | TRBV10-1 | NA | TRBD2 | TRBJ2-3
TGTGCCAGCAGCCCAGGGCAGGGGGCCCCCTACGAGCAGTACTTC | CASSPGQGAPYEQYF | TRBV7-6 | NA | TRBD1 | TRBJ2-7
TGTGCCAGCACCGGGACAGGGGCTTCGTGGCAGTTCTTC | CASTGTGASWQFF | TRBV4-2 | few | TRBD1 | TRBJ2-1
TGTGCCAGCAGCCTCGGCGAGGGACAAGAGACCCAGTACTTC | CASSLGEGQETQYF | TRBV7-9 | NA | NA | TRBJ2-5
TGTGCCAGTAGTTTACTAGCGGGAGGGAGGAGGGTCTTC | CASSLLAGGRRVF | TRBV19 | NA | TRBD2 | TRBJ2-1
TGTGCCAGCAGCACCGACATCCCGGAACTCAACTCTGGGGCCAACGTCCTGACTTTC | CASSTDIPELNSGANVLTF | TRBV9 | NA | NA | TRBJ2-6
TGCGCCAGCAGCCGCGCTCTAGCGGGAGTGTCTCCTGAGCAGTTCTTC | CASSRALAGVSPEQFF | TRBV4-1 | few | TRBD2 | TRBJ2-1
TGCGCCAGCAGCTTGGCCTCGAGCCGGAACACCGGGGAGCTGTTTTTT | CASSLASSRNTGELFF | TRBV5-1 | NA | NA | TRBJ2-2
TGTGCCAGCAGCTTACGGACTAGCGGCACAGATACGCAGTATTTT | CASSLRTSGTDTQYF | TRBV7-9 | once | TRBD2 | TRBJ2-3
TGTGCCAGCCTTAGACAGGGGGTTGTCTATGGCTACACCTTC | CASLRQGVVYGYTF | TRBV7-9 | NA | TRBD1 | TRBJ1-2
TGTGCCAGCAGTGATGGTGGCTCGTTCTCCTACGAGCAGTACTTC | CASSDGGSFSYEQYF | TRBV6-1 | many | NA | TRBJ2-7
TGTGCCAGCAGCCAAGTCGGGACTAGCGGAACTAGCACAGATACGCAGTATTTT | CASSQVGTSGTSTDTQYF | TRBV4-2 | NA | TRBD2 | TRBJ2-3
TGCGCCAGCAACCCCGAACAGAGTGACGGACACTACGAGCAGTACTTC | CASNPEQSDGHYEQYF | TRBV10-1 | NA | NA | TRBJ2-7
TGTGCCAGCAGGGGACAGGGGGCTAACTATGGCTACACCTTC | CASRGQGANYGYTF | TRBV28 | NA | TRBD1 | TRBJ1-2
TGTGCCAGCAGTGCGGGACGGGGTCCTTTCGAGCAGTACTTC | CASSAGRGPFEQYF | TRBV27 | few | NA | TRBJ2-7
TGCAGCGTGTTTAATGGTGAACAGGGGGGAAATGAGCAGTTCTTC | CSVFNGEQGGNEQFF | TRBV29-1 | NA | TRBD1 | TRBJ2-1
TGTGCCAGTAGTGGCTTCCCCGGGACAGGATACGACTACACCTTC | CASSGFPGTGYDYTF | TRBV19 | NA | TRBD1 | TRBJ1-2
TGCGCCAGCAGCTTTGAGTCGGCGAACACCGGGGAGCTGTTTTTT | CASSFESANTGELFF | TRBV5-1 | NA | NA | TRBJ2-2
TGTGCCAGCAGTCCACTCGCGAACACCGGGGAGCTGTTTTTT | CASSPLANTGELFF | TRBV27 | NA | NA | TRBJ2-2
TGTGCCACCAGCAGGGACAGGGTGAGTGGCTACACCTTC | CATSRDRVSGYTF | TRBV15 | NA | TRBD1 | TRBJ1-2
TGTGCCAGCAGACCTCCGGGACTAGCCACAGATACGCAGTATTTT | CASRPPGLATDTQYF | TRBV5-6 | NA | TRBD2 | TRBJ2-3
TGTGCCAGCAGAACAGAGTCCCGTGAAGCTTTCTTT | CASRTESREAFF | TRBV7-9 | NA | NA | TRBJ1-1
TGTGCCAGCAGCCCTAAGGGACTCAGCCCCCTACTCTACGAGCAGTACTTC | CASSPKGLSPLLYEQYF | TRBV7-9 | NA | NA | TRBJ2-7
TGTGCCAGCTCGCAGGGGCTAATGGATGAAAAACTGTTTTTT | CASSQGLMDEKLFF | TRBV18 | NA | NA | TRBJ1-4
TGCGCCAGCAGCCAGGCAGGGGGTAAGGGCTCTGGGGCCAACGTCCTGACTTTC | CASSQAGGKGSGANVLTF | TRBV4-3 | NA | TRBD1 | TRBJ2-6
TGTGCCAGCAGCAGGACAGGGGGGGAAGAGACCCAGTACTTC | CASSRTGGEETQYF | TRBV5-4 | NA | TRBD1 | TRBJ2-5
TGTGCCAGCAAGAGAGGAGGCGACAATTCACCCCTCCACTTT | CASKRGGDNSPLHF | TRBV28 | NA | NA | TRBJ1-6
TGCAGCGCAGCGGGAGGGGGAGAGACCCAGTACTTC | CSAAGGGETQYF | TRBV29-1 | NA | TRBD2 | TRBJ2-5
TGTGCCAGCAGGGCGGGGGGGCGGTACAATGAGCAGTTCTTC | CASRAGGRYNEQFF | TRBV28 | NA | TRBD2 | TRBJ2-1
TGTGCCAGCCGCCGGGACTTGGGTTACAATGAGCAGTTCTTC | CASRRDLGYNEQFF | TRBV27 | NA | NA | TRBJ2-1
TGTGCCAGCTTACCCGGGGGGGCAGGCATTGCGGTAGAGACCCAGTACTTC | CASLPGGAGIAVETQYF | TRBV7-9 | NA | TRBD2 | TRBJ2-5
TGTGCCGCAGATGCGGGACGCGGATATACTGAAGCTTTCTTT | CAADAGRGYTEAFF | TRBV10-3 | NA | NA | TRBJ1-1
TGCAGCGCGACAGGAGGCAATGAGCAGTTCTTC | CSATGGNEQFF | TRBV29-1 | NA | NA | TRBJ2-1
TGTGCCAGCAGTTTGAAAACAGGGGTGGGTGAAAAACTGTTTTTT | CASSLKTGVGEKLFF | TRBV28 | NA | TRBD1 | TRBJ1-4
TGTGCCACCTCGTCCCCTGATAGCTCCTACGAGCAGTACTTC | CATSSPDSSYEQYF | TRBV28 | NA | NA | TRBJ2-7